This entry lists 14 T cell receptor beta chains sequenced from one sample in a study of metastatic and nonmetastatic thyroid tumors. TCRdb used MiXCR to call clones anew from the PCR reads. This sample has tens of thousands of clones; about 33% occur once, and the top ten carry approximately 16%. No treatment had been given to any patient before thyroid surgery. The sequenced material came from tumor tissue. The source is a female donor with papillary thyroid cancer or a benign thyroid nodule (not recorded which). Some clones in this sample may be carry-over from other donors' samples.

V usage is TRBV27 and J usage is TRBJ1-5, with TRBD1 as a possible D gene (5 bases). This CDR3 spans 17 amino acids. Germline values: CDR1 MNHEY, CDR2 SMNVEV (reference sequence). The V end was cut by 2 bases, the J end by 0 bases, with 14 bases between. The CDR3 sequence is CASSLRGATHSNQPQHF. The CDR3 region has the DNA TGTGCCAGCAGTTTACGCGGGGCTACTCATAGCAATCAGCCCCAGCATTTT.

This chain connects TRBV20-1 to TRBJ2-1, with 7 bases matching TRBD2. From germline, CDR1 is DFQATT and CDR2 SNEGSKA (reference sequence). Trimming at V came to 5 bases and at J to 6 bases, leaving 10 bases not matched to a gene. The CDR3 is made up of 14 amino acids. The CDR3 spells CSAGRASGPNEQFF. The DNA of the CDR3 is TGCAGTGCTGGCCGGGCTAGCGGCCCCAATGAGCAGTTCTTC.

This chain uses TRBV7-2 with TRBJ2-7; no definite D call. The CDR3 totals 15 residues. The V gene's germline CDR1 is SGHTA and CDR2 FQGNSA. Deletions cut 5 bases from V and 3 bases from J, with 17 bases between. The CDR3 DNA follows: TGTGCCAGCAGCACCCCCAGAGCGCGAAACTACGAGCAGTACTTC. It specifies CASSTPRARNYEQYF.

This clone was picked up a small number of times. The chain recombines TRBV12-3 or TRBV12-4 with TRBJ2-2; 10 nucleotides align to TRBD1. The CDR3 consists of 18 residues. The trim removed 6 bases at V and 1 base at J, leaving 11 bases unmatched. The CDR3 region has the DNA TGTGCCAGCAGCCAACGGGACAGGGGTCCGGGGAACACCGGGGAGCTGTTTTTT. Translating it yields CASSQRDRGPGNTGELFF.

This clone was seen a few times. CDR3 nucleotide sequence: TGTGCCAGTAGCCGAGAAGGGTTTTCACCCCTCCACTTT. It specifies CASSREGFSPLHF. V usage is TRBV19 and J usage is TRBJ1-6, with no clear D. Trimming cost V 6 bases and J 9 bases, with 12 bases left between them. The CDR3 spans 13 residues. In germline, CDR1 is LNHDA, CDR2 SQIVND (reference sequence).

The chain employs TRBV6-5 and TRBJ2-3; D remains unclear. V was clipped by 0 bases and J by 4 bases, with 8 bases between them. The germline V gene encodes CDR1 MNHEY and CDR2 SVGAGI. The CDR3 extends over 14 amino acids. CDR3: CASSYSPFADTQYF. The CDR3 DNA follows: TGTGCCAGCAGTTACTCACCTTTCGCAGATACGCAGTATTTT.

This clone was picked up a small number of times. The V call is TRBV6-1, the J call TRBJ2-7, with D possibly TRBD2 on 5 matching bases. V was pared by 5 bases and J by 1 base, with 12 bases between. This CDR3 comprises 14 residues. CDR1 and CDR2 (germline): MNHNS, SASEGT. The CDR3 DNA reads as TGTGCCAGCAGTAGTAGGGTAGCGTCCTACGAGCAGTACTTC. The encoded protein is CASSSRVASYEQYF.

V and J are TRBV25-1 and TRBJ2-5; D is possibly TRBD1 (5 bases). Between the trimmed V and J ends, which lost 1 base and 3 bases, there was a span of 12 bases. Germline V gene data show CDR1 as MGHDK and CDR2 as SYGVNS. The CDR3 consists of 15 residues. CDR3 sequence (DNA): TGTGCCAGCAGTGAATTCGGCAGGGCTGAAGAGACCCAGTACTTC. Encoded protein: CASSEFGRAEETQYF.

V is TRBV14 and J is TRBJ2-7; D may be TRBD2 (6 bases). The CDR3 runs to 16 residues. The V end lost 1 base, the J end lost 9 bases, and 22 bases lay between the germline ends. From germline, CDR1 is SGHDN and CDR2 FVKESK. Here the CDR3 reads CASSQGSSAGLDGQYF. CDR3 in DNA: TGTGCCAGCAGCCAAGGATCCTCTGCGGGATTGGACGGGCAGTACTTC.

As to this clone: Relative to the germline gene, one junction end is altered; a read error may explain this. The chain combines TRBV6-2 or TRBV6-3 with TRBJ2-1, with 9 bases lining up with TRBD2. This CDR3 contains 15 residues. Per germline, CDR1 MNHEY and CDR2 SVGEGT. The chain's CDR3 is CASTYRTSARSEQFF. The CDR3 DNA reads TGTGCCAGCACTTACCGGACTAGCGCGAGGAGCGAGCAGTTCTTC.

The chain is built from TRBV6-2 or TRBV6-3 and TRBJ1-2, with TRBD1 matching 8 bases. Germline assignment: CDR1 MNHEY and CDR2 SVGEGT. The CDR3 has 15 residues. Trimming removed 6 bases from V and 4 bases from J; junction bases left unmatched: 10. The CDR3: CASRETGAGSYGYTF. CDR3 bases: TGTGCCAGCAGAGAGACAGGGGCCGGCAGCTATGGCTACACCTTC.

This clone was seen a few times. This rearrangement joins TRBV28 to TRBJ2-2; possibly TRBD1 or TRBD2 for D (6 bases each). The CDR3 runs to 15 residues. In germline, CDR1 is MDHEN, CDR2 SYDVKM. The germline V and J ends were trimmed by 3 bases and 4 bases, with 12 bases remaining between them. The CDR3 spells CASSFLKGGTGELFF. CDR3 in DNA: TGTGCCAGCAGTTTTCTTAAGGGGGGCACCGGGGAGCTGTTTTTT.

This clone was seen at least ten times. V is TRBV6-1 and J is TRBJ1-5; unclear D gene. The ends were cut back, 6 bases at V and 1 base at J, with 10 bases in the middle. The germline V gene encodes CDR1 MNHNS and CDR2 SASEGT. CDR3 size: 14 residues. CDR3 in DNA: TGTGCCAGCAGCACTAGCTTGAGCAATCAGCCCCAGCATTTT. Translation gives CASSTSLSNQPQHF.

This chain connects TRBV7-2 to TRBJ2-2; TRBD2 aligns across 9 bases. CDR3 length equals 15 residues. Germline V gene lookup returns CDR1 SGHTA and CDR2 FQGNSA. V lost 7 bases to trimming and J lost 2 bases; unmatched junction nucleotides: 5. The DNA for the CDR3 is TGTGCCAGCACTACTAGCGGGTTTAACACCGGGGAGCTGTTTTTT. Its protein product is CASTTSGFNTGELFF.